The table lists the clone carrying this T cell receptor (beta chain) with a few counts. This sample was taken from a study of blood T cells in healthy people across ages. This CDR3 spans 15 amino acids. Germline CDR1 and CDR2: MNHNS and SASEGT. V shed 4 bases, J shed 8 bases, and the junction held 9 bases outside the gene matches. Each individual donor underwent a draw of about 11 milliliters of peripheral blood. Alongside a J-beta primer mix, a sample-barcoded 5' primer served in a second PCR lasting roughly 6 to 12 cycles. Every cDNA molecule carried a tag from a template-switch adaptor bearing 12 random nucleotides. TCRdb independently ran MiXCR on the 5' RACE reads; one entry per CDR3 protein. The sample includes 1.2 million to 1.5 million distinct CDR3 sequences, approximately 60% seen only once; the top ten take 6.7%.

The V gene is TRBV6-1, the J gene TRBJ2-1; 9 nucleotides line up with TRBD2. The source of this sequence is a man between 18 and 35 years old in good health. Sequences were obtained from blood. As DNA, the CDR3 is TGTGCCAGCAGTGGTGGAAGCGGGGGGCGGCATGAGCAGTTCTTC. Translation: CASSGGSGGRHEQFF.